These 22 T cell receptor beta chains were all obtained from the same sample, sequenced in a study of blood T cell repertoires in COVID-19. TCRdb's copy holds only in-frame clones and misses some; the assay was immunoSEQ multiplex PCR. The sample lists tens of thousands of clones, more than 75% occurring once. Sequenced material: peripheral blood. Every receptor here comes from a man in his fifties or sixties with active COVID-19.

The chain recombines TRBV4-3 with TRBJ2-3, with D possibly matching TRBD2 (6 bases). With 4 bases removed from V and 6 bases from J, the gap between germline ends came to 20 bases. Per the germline V gene, CDR1 is LGHNA and CDR2 is YSLEER. CDR3 length: 16 residues. The CDR3 bases are TGCGCCAGCAGCCCGACGGGACTGGAACTCACGGATACGCAGTATTTT. It yields the protein CASSPTGLELTDTQYF.

The rearrangement joins TRBV28 to TRBJ2-7, with 12 bases lining up with TRBD2. The ends lost 3 bases at V and 2 bases at J; junction bases unmatched: 11. The germline CDR1 and CDR2 sequences are MDHEN and SYDVKM. The length of the CDR3 is 18 residues. This CDR3 is CASSFTGTSGLRAYEQYF. The CDR3, as DNA: TGTGCCAGCAGTTTTACCGGGACTAGCGGGCTACGGGCCTACGAGCAGTACTTC.

The table lists this clone with a few counts. The chain combines TRBV27 with TRBJ2-7; TRBD2 agrees at 11 bases. CDR3 length: 16 amino acids. CDR1 and CDR2 (germline): MNHEY, SMNVEV (reference sequence). Trimming took 5 bases from V and 2 from J; bases not matched to a gene: 8. The CDR3 sequence is CASSARTSGRPYEQYF. CDR3 DNA sequence: TGTGCCAGCAGTGCCCGGACTAGCGGGCGGCCCTACGAGCAGTACTTC.

The J gene is TRBJ1-1, the V gene TRBV5-1; TRBD1 matches 12 bases. CDR3 length: 16 residues. V was pared by 4 bases and J by 4 bases, with 8 bases of the junction left unmatched. Germline assignment: CDR1 SGHRS and CDR2 YFSETQ. CDR3 region: CASSPGTGGGSTEAFF. The CDR3 region has the DNA TGCGCCAGCAGCCCGGGGACAGGGGGCGGAAGCACTGAAGCTTTCTTT.

The rearrangement links TRBV4-2 to TRBJ1-6; TRBD1 might be the D (6 bases). The CDR3 has 15 amino acids. V lost 1 base and J lost 7, with 11 bases in between. Germline CDR1 reads LGHNA; CDR2 reads YNFKEQ. The CDR3 sequence is CASSQGEGENSPLHF. For the CDR3, the DNA is TGTGCCAGCAGCCAAGGGGAGGGGGAAAATTCACCCCTCCACTTT.

This sequence joins TRBV6-2 or TRBV6-3 and TRBJ2-5; no reliable D call. CDR1 and CDR2 (germline): MNHEY, SVGEGT. CDR3 length: 11 amino acids. Trimming removed 4 bases at V and 3 bases at J, with 3 bases between. The CDR3 bases are TGTGCCAGCAGTTTCAAAGAGACCCAGTACTTC. This sequence encodes CASSFKETQYF.

The chain has TRBV18 and TRBJ2-2, with 8 nucleotides matching TRBD1. CDR3 length: 15 amino acids. J was trimmed by 2 bases and V by 3 bases; bases with no gene match: 2. CDR1 is KGHSH, CDR2 LQKENI, per germline. CDR3 amino acids: CASSPGQVNTGELFF. The CDR3 DNA follows: TGTGCCAGCTCACCGGGACAGGTTAACACCGGGGAGCTGTTTTTT. Supplemented by reference TRBV18 and TRBJ2-2, the full variable domain reads NAGVMQNPRHLVRRRGQEARLRCSPMKGHSHVYWYRQLPEEGLKFMVYLQKENIIDESGMPKERFSAEFPKEGPSILRIQQVVRGDSAAYFCASSPGQVNTGELFFGEGSRLTVL.

This chain connects TRBV2 to TRBJ1-1; perhaps TRBD1 as D (5 bases). V was cut by 1 base and J by 3 bases, with 6 bases left in between. Germline V gene data show CDR1 as SNHLY and CDR2 as FYNNEI. The CDR3 length is 13 residues. The CDR3 reads CASSEEGHTEAFF. The CDR3 DNA reads as TGTGCCAGCAGTGAAGAGGGGCACACTGAAGCTTTCTTT. The variable domain in full, with the rest retrieved from reference TRBV2 and TRBJ1-1, is EPEVTQTPSHQVTQMGQEVILRCVPISNHLYFYWYRQILGQKVEFLVSFYNNEISEKSEIFDDQFSVERPDGSNFTLKIRSTKLEDSAMYFCASSEEGHTEAFFGQGTRLTVV.

This clone was recorded once. The V call is TRBV7-9, the J call TRBJ1-4, with D hard to call. From germline, CDR1 is SEHNR and CDR2 FQNEAQ (reference sequence). The germline V and J ends were trimmed by 6 bases and 7 bases, with 15 bases remaining between them. The CDR3 consists of 14 residues. CDR3 residues: CASSPGREAEKLFF. The DNA for the CDR3 is TGTGCCAGCAGTCCTGGCCGAGAGGCTGAAAAACTGTTTTTT.

This clone was counted once. V usage is TRBV6-5 and J usage is TRBJ1-2; D possibly corresponds to TRBD1 (5 bases). Germline assignment: CDR1 MNHEY and CDR2 SVGAGI. V lost 2 bases and J 6 bases, leaving 16 bases between the germline ends. The CDR3 runs to 15 residues. The DNA for the CDR3 is TGTGCCAGCAGTTACGGGGCCAACCCCCCCGATGGCTACACCTTC. This codes for CASSYGANPPDGYTF.

The chain has TRBV27 and TRBJ2-7; TRBD2 matches at 13 bases. Unmatched junction bases numbered 5, after V lost 4 bases and J lost 2 bases. Germline CDR1 MNHEY, CDR2 SMNVEV (reference sequence). The CDR3 runs to 16 residues. The CDR3 is CASSSRTSGSPYEQYF. The CDR3, as DNA: TGTGCCAGCAGTTCCCGGACTAGCGGGAGTCCCTACGAGCAGTACTTC.

This chain joins TRBV28 and TRBJ2-1; D is uncertain. The CDR3 is 12 amino acids. Germline V gene sequence: CDR1 MDHEN, CDR2 SYDVKM. V gave up 1 base and J gave up 5 bases, with 3 bases separating them. CDR3 loop: CASSLSDNEQFF. The CDR3 nucleotides are TGTGCCAGCAGTTTATCGGACAATGAGCAGTTCTTC.

By sample fraction, this clone is medium-sized. The V call is TRBV28, the J call TRBJ1-4; D call uncertain. Germline loops: CDR1 MDHEN, CDR2 SYDVKM. Between the trimmed V and J ends, which lost 3 bases and 8 bases, there was a span of 13 bases. CDR3 length: 14 residues. The CDR3 protein is CASSLSGEREKLFF. Here the CDR3 DNA reads TGTGCCAGCAGTTTGTCCGGCGAGCGGGAAAAACTGTTTTTT.

This chain uses TRBV6-2 or TRBV6-3 with TRBJ1-5; D possibly corresponds to TRBD1 (5 bases). V shed 1 base and J shed 1 base, with 11 bases lying between them. The CDR3 length is 16 residues. CDR1 and CDR2 (germline): MNHEY, SVGEGT. This chain's CDR3 is CASSYYGRASNQPQHF. CDR3 in DNA: TGTGCCAGCAGTTACTACGGCAGGGCGAGCAATCAGCCCCAGCATTTT.

The chain joins TRBV9 to TRBJ1-6, with D possibly being TRBD1 (5 bases). In germline, CDR1 is SGDLS, CDR2 YYNGEE. The V gene lost 4 bases and the J gene lost 6 bases, with 11 bases spanning the gap. This CDR3 has 14 residues. Written as DNA, the CDR3 is TGTGCCAGCAGCCTGGTCGGGGGTAATTCACCCCTCCACTTT. Protein: CASSLVGGNSPLHF.

The chain employs TRBV9 and TRBJ1-2, with 7 bases aligning to TRBD1. CDR3 length: 14 residues. CDR1 is SGDLS and CDR2 is YYNGEE in the germline V gene. With 3 bases clipped from V and 4 bases from J, the junction kept 6 bases outside the gene matches. This CDR3 reads CASSGQGDGYGYTF. CDR3 in DNA: TGTGCCAGCAGCGGGCAGGGGGACGGCTATGGCTACACCTTC.

The chain is built from TRBV5-1 and TRBJ1-6; a weak D match, TRBD1 (5 bases). Germline lookup yields CDR1 SGHRS and CDR2 YFSETQ. The CDR3 is made up of 15 amino acids. Trimming removed 4 bases at V and 7 bases at J, with 15 bases between. This chain's CDR3 is CASSRSDRANSPLHF. As DNA, the CDR3 is TGCGCCAGCAGCCGGAGTGACAGAGCCAATTCACCCCTCCACTTT.

V is TRBV5-4 and J is TRBJ1-4, with TRBD1 identical over 11 bases. The CDR3 loop spans 16 amino acids. Germline V gene lookup returns CDR1 SGHNT and CDR2 YYREEE (reference sequence). With 2 bases clipped from V and 7 bases from J, the junction kept 7 bases outside the gene matches. CDR3 sequence reads: CASSFWTGGEIEKLFF. The CDR3 region has the DNA TGTGCCAGCAGCTTCTGGACAGGGGGCGAGATTGAAAAACTGTTTTTT.

The V and J genes are TRBV15 and TRBJ1-1, with unresolved D. The V end lost 7 bases, the J end lost 8 bases, and 14 bases lay between the germline ends. This CDR3 has 12 residues. Germline V gene lookup returns CDR1 LNHNV and CDR2 YYDKDF (reference sequence). CDR3 nucleotides: TGTGCCACCACCTTAGCCGACCAAGAAGCTTTCTTT. Encoded protein: CATTLADQEAFF.

The V gene is TRBV5-4, the J gene TRBJ2-5, with D possibly matching TRBD1 (5 bases). The ends were cut back, 0 bases at V and 4 bases at J, with 10 bases in the middle. The length of the CDR3 is 14 residues. Per the germline V gene, CDR1 is SGHNT and CDR2 is YYREEE (reference sequence). CDR3 residues: CASSLGDSRETQYF. In DNA form, the CDR3 reads TGTGCCAGCAGCTTGGGTGACAGTAGAGAGACCCAGTACTTC.

This clone has a handful of counts. V usage is TRBV5-6 and J usage is TRBJ1-1; 8 bases map to TRBD1. This CDR3 region has 13 residues. V trimming: 0 bases; J trimming: 7 bases; junction bases outside the gene matches: 2. From germline, CDR1 is SGHDT and CDR2 YYEEEE. Here the CDR3 DNA reads TGTGCCAGCAGCTTGGGGACAGGGAATGAAGCTTTCTTT. Translation gives CASSLGTGNEAFF.

The chain carries TRBV27 and TRBJ2-2; the match to TRBD1 covers 10 bases. Trimming cost V 0 bases and J 7 bases; bases outside gene matches: 8. This CDR3 spans 17 amino acids. Looked up from germline, CDR1 is MNHEY and CDR2 is SMNVEV (reference sequence). CDR3: CASSLSVQTGGLGELFF. DNA of the CDR3: TGTGCCAGCAGTTTATCGGTCCAGACAGGGGGCCTCGGGGAGCTGTTTTTT.